The T cell receptor (beta chain) under discussion was sequenced for a study of identical twins (dated by TCRdb to 2016 to 2017). For the wider study: TCR alpha and beta repertoires from monozygotic twins, unrelated adults of various ages and cord blood were deep-sequenced to test whether fetal clonotypes persist. To rule out contamination, the twin experiments were replicated at different times with different library preparation protocols.

Study-level results and caveats: Excess twin sharing in beta out-of-frame sequences was weaker because fewer shared sequences lowered the signal-to-noise ratio. Because the same donors could not be followed over many years, the conclusions relied on cross-sectional statistical analysis. Abundant cord blood beta clonotypes carried fewer insertions; young adult naive repertoires showed a weaker similar trend, while memory repertoires showed none. Zero-insertion analyses could be partly confounded by invariant T cells such as MAIT and iNKT, although diverse VJ usage argued against such confounding for most clonotypes. Compared with coincidental sharing between unrelated individuals, out-of-frame TCR alpha sequences shared between twins showed an excess of sequences with low generation probability. Recombination models systematically underestimated out-of-frame TCR alpha sharing in monozygotic twins but agreed with sharing between unrelated individuals.

Every donor in the study was a healthy Caucasian. This clonotype was seen only a few times. Its target antigen remains unknown. Base quality data are lacking; no much larger clone is found one base away. Libraries came from 5' RACE. The sequencing machine was an Illumina HiSeq 2000. Template switching introduced a universal primer binding site; the final cDNA contained a unique molecular identifier, enabling accurate counting of TCR cDNA molecules. Specific primers in the conserved constant-segment region were used to synthesize first-strand cDNA for the TCR alpha and beta chains. To control for contamination, every cDNA library was double barcoded, receiving both a SMART-Mk sample barcode and Illumina barcodes. Two successive PCR steps introduced TruSeq adapter sequences along with Illumina sample barcodes. The Illumina HiSeq platform was used with custom primers to sequence TCR alpha and beta cDNA libraries. In the source study's methods: Raw reads were processed with MiGEC to extract unique molecular identifiers, and MiXCR was used to determine CDR3 positions. Recombination models were inferred per individual with the repgenHMM and IGoR tools using an EM algorithm. Shared clonotypes were analyzed with the tcR package in R, and sharing was normalized by the product of cloneset sizes. To study raw recombination without the effects of thymic and clonal selection, out-of-frame nonproductive sequences were analyzed. Starting from the raw public reads, TCRdb applied fastp trimming at Q25, assembled clones with MiXCR and retained in-frame beta chains. When rows share a CDR3 protein, they turn into one entry using the most common DNA and genes. The V and J calls reflect TCRdb's pipeline rather than the authors' work. Present in this sample are about 1.7 million distinct CDR3 sequences, roughly a third of which were seen just once. The top ten constitute about 0.27% of the sample.

The germline V gene gives CDR1 as SNHLY and CDR2 as FYNNEI. The CDR3 starts with the cysteine, ends with the phenylalanine, and has 14 residues. The entry retains the CDR3 DNA only, 42 bases that are in frame from base 1. A distance of 8 bases separates the germline ends of V and J, which lose 2 bases and 0 bases respectively. Sequencing was done on a sample of cord blood. The chain uses TRBV2 and TRBJ2-7; no D gene call is confident. The source of this sequence is a newborn girl in good health. The CDR3 loop reads CASSEPLSSYEQYF. The DNA sequence follows: TGTGCCAGCAGTGAACCCTTGAGCTCCTACGAGCAGTACTTC.